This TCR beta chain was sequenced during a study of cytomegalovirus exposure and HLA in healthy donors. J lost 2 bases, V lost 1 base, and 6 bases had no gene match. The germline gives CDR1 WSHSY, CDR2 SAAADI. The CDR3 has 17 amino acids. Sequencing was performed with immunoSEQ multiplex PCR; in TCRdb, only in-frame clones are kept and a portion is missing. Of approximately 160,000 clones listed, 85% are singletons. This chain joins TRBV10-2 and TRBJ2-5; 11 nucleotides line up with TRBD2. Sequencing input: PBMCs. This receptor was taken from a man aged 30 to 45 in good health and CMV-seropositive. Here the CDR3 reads CASSEFGLAGYQETQYF. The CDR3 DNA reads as TGCGCCAGCAGTGAGTTCGGACTAGCGGGTTATCAAGAGACCCAGTACTTC.